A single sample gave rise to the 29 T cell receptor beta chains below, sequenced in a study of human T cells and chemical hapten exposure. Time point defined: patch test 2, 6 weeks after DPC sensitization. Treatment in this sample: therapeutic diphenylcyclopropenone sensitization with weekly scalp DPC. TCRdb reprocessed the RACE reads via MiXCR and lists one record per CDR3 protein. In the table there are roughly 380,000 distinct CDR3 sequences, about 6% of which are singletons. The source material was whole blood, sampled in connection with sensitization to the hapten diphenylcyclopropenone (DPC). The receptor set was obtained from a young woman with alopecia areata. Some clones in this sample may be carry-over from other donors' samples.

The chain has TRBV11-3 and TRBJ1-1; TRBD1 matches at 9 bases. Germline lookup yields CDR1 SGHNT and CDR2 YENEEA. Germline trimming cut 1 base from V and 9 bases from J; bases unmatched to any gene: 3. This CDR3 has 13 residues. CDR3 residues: CASSLAGTGKAFF. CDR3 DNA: TGTGCCAGCAGCTTAGCCGGGACAGGGAAAGCTTTCTTT. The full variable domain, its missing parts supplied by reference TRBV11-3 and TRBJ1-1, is EAGVVQSPRYKIIEKKQPVAFWCNPISGHNTLYWYLQNLGQGPELLIRYENEEAVDDSQLPKDRFSAERLKGVDSTLKIQPAELGDSAVYLCASSLAGTGKAFFGQGTRLTVV.

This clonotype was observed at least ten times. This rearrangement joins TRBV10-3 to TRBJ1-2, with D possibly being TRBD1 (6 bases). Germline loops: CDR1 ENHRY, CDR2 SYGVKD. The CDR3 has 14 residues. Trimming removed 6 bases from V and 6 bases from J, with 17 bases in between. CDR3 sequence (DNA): TGTGCCATCAGCCAAGGAGGGGGAGAGGATGGCTACACCTTC. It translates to CAISQGGGEDGYTF.

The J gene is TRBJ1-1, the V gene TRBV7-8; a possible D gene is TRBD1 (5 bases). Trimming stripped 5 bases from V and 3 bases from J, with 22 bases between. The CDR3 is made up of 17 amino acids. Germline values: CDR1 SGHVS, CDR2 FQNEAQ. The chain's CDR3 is CASSPGVIGASDTEAFF. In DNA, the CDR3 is TGTGCCAGCAGCCCGGGAGTAATTGGGGCGAGCGACACTGAAGCTTTCTTT.

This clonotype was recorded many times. The CDR3: CASSLPGGEQYF. Written as DNA, the CDR3 is TGTGCCAGCAGTTTACCTGGGGGCGAGCAGTACTTC. This chain links TRBV12-3 or TRBV12-4 with TRBJ2-7, with D perhaps given as TRBD1 or TRBD2 (5 bases each). This CDR3 is built from 12 residues. V shed 2 bases and J shed 6 bases, with 8 bases lying between them.

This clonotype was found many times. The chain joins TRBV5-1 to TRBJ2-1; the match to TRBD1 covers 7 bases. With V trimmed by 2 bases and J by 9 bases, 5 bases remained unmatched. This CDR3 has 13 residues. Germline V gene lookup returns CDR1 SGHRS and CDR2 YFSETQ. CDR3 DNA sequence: TGCGCCAGCAGCTTAACGACAGGGTCTGAGCAGTTCTTC. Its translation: CASSLTTGSEQFF. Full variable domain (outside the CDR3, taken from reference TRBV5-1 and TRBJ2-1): KAGVTQTPRYLIKTRGQQVTLSCSPISGHRSVSWYQQTPGQGLQFLFEYFSETQRNKGNFPGRFSGRQFSNSRSEMNVSTLELGDSALYLCASSLTTGSEQFFGPGTRLTVL.

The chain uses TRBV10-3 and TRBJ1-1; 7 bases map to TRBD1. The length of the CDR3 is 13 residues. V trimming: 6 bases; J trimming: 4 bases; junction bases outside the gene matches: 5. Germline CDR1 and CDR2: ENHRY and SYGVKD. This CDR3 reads CAISRQGGTEAFF. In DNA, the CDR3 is TGTGCCATCAGCAGACAGGGTGGCACTGAAGCTTTCTTT.

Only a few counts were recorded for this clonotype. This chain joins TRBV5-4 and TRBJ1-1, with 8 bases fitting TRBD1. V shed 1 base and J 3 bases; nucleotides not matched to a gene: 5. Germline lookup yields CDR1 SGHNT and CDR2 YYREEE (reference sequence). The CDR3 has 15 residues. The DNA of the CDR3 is TGTGCCAGCAGCTTGTGGCCAGGGGGCGACACTGAAGCTTTCTTT. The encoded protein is CASSLWPGGDTEAFF.

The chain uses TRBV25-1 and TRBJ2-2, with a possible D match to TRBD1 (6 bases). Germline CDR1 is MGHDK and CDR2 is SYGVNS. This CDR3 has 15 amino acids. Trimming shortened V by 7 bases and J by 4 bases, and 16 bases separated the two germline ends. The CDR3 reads CASTDSGQFTGELFF. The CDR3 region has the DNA TGTGCCAGCACTGACTCAGGACAGTTCACCGGGGAGCTGTTTTTT. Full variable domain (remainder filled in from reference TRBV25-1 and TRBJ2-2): EADIYQTPRYLVIGTGKKITLECSQTMGHDKMYWYQQDPGMELHLIHYSYGVNSTEKGDLSSESTVSRIRTEHFPLTLESARPSHTSQYLCASTDSGQFTGELFFGEGSRLTVL.

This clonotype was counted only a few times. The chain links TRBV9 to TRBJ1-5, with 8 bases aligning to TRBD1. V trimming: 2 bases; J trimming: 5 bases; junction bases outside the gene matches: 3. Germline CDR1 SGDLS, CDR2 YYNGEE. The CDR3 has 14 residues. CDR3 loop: CASSVDRGDQPQHF. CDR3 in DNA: TGTGCCAGCAGCGTCGACAGGGGCGATCAGCCCCAGCATTTT. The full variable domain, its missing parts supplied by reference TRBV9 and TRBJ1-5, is DSGVTQTPKHLITATGQRVTLRCSPRSGDLSVYWYQQSLDQGLQFLIQYYNGEERAKGNILERFSAQQFPDLHSELNLSSLELGDSALYFCASSVDRGDQPQHFGDGTRLSIL.

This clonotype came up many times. The CDR3 reads CASSLGGLETDTQYF. For the CDR3, the DNA is TGCGCCAGCAGCTTAGGCGGTCTTGAAACAGATACGCAGTATTTT. The J gene is TRBJ2-3, the V gene TRBV5-1, with D uncertain. Trimming cost V 2 bases and J 3 bases, with 13 bases left between them. CDR1 is SGHRS, CDR2 YFSETQ, per germline. This CDR3 is built from 15 residues.

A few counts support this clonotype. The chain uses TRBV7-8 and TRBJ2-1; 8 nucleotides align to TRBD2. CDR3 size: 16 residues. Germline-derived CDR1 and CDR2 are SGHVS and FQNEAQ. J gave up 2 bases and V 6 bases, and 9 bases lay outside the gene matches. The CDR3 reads CASSPYRGGTYNEQFF. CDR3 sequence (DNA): TGTGCCAGCAGTCCCTATCGGGGGGGAACCTACAATGAGCAGTTCTTC. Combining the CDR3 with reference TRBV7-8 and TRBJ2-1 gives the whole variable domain GAGVSQSPRYKVAKRGQDVALRCDPISGHVSLFWYQQALGQGPEFLTYFQNEAQLDKSGLPSDRFFAERPEGSVSTLKIQRTQQEDSAVYLCASSPYRGGTYNEQFFGPGTRLTVL.

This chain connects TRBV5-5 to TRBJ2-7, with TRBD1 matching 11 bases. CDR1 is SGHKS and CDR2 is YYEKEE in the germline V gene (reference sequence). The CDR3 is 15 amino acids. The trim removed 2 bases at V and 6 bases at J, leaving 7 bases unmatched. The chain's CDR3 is CASSFQTGTGGEQYF. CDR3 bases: TGTGCCAGCAGCTTCCAAACCGGGACAGGGGGCGAGCAGTACTTC.

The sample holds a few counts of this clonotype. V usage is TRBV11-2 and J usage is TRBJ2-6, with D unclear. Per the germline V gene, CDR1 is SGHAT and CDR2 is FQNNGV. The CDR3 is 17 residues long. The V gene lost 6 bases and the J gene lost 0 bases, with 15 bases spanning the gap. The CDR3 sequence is CASSSRYESSGANVLTF. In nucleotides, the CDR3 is TGTGCCAGCAGTTCCCGTTACGAGAGCTCTGGGGCCAACGTCCTGACTTTC.

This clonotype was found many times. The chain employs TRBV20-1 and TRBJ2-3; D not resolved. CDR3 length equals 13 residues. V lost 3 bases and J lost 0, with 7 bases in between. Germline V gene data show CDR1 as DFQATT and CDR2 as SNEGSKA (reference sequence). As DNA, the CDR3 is TGCAGTGCTAGCCCCACTAGCACAGATACGCAGTATTTT. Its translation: CSASPTSTDTQYF.

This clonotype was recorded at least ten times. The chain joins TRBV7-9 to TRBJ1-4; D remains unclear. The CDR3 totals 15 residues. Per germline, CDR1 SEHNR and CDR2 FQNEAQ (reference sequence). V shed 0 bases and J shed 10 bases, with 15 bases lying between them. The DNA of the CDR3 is TGTGCCAGCAGCTTAGCGTCGGCCGGGTCAGGAAAACTGTTTTTT. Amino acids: CASSLASAGSGKLFF.

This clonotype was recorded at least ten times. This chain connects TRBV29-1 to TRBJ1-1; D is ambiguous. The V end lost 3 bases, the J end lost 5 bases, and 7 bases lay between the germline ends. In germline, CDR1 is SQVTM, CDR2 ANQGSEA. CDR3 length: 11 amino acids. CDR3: CSVDGGTEAFF. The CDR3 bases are TGCAGCGTTGACGGAGGGACTGAAGCTTTCTTT.

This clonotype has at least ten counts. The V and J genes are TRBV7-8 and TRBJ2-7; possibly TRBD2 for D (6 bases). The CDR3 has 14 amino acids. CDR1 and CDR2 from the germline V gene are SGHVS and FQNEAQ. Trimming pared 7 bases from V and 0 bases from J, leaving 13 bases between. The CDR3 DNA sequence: TGTGCCAGCAAGGAGGGCTTCCTCTCCTACGAGCAGTACTTC. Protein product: CASKEGFLSYEQYF.

The CDR3 reads CAINGGPEETQYF. The CDR3 nucleotides read TGTGCCATCAACGGCGGTCCCGAAGAGACCCAGTACTTC. The V call is TRBV10-3, the J call TRBJ2-5; unclear D gene. The CDR3 is 13 amino acids. CDR1 is ENHRY, CDR2 SYGVKD, per germline. With 7 bases removed from V and 3 bases from J, the gap between germline ends came to 12 bases.

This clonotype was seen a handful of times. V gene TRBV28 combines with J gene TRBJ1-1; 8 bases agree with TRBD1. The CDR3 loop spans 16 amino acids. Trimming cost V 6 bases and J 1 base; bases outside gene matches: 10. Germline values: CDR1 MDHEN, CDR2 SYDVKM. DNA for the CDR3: TGTGCCAGCAGCCTACCTCCCGGGACAGGGAACACTGAAGCTTTCTTT. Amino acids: CASSLPPGTGNTEAFF.

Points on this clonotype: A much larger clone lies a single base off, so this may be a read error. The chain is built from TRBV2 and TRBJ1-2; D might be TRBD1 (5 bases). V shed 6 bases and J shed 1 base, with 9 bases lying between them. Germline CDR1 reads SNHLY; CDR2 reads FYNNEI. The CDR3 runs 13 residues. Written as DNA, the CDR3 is TGTGCCAGCAGCTACGACAGTAACTATGGCTACACCTTC. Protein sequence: CASSYDSNYGYTF.

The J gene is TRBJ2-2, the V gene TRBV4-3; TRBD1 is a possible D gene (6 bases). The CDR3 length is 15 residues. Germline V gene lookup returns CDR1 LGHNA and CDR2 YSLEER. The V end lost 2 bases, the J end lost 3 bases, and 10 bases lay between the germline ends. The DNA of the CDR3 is TGCGCCAGCAGCCAAACCTCAGGGGACACCGGGGAGCTGTTTTTT. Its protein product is CASSQTSGDTGELFF.

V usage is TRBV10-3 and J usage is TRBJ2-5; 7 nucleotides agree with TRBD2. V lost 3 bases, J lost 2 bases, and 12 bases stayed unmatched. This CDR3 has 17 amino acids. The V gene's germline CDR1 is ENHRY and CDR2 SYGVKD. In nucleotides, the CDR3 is TGTGCCATCAGTGAACTCACGGGGGGACCGACGCAAGAGACCCAGTACTTC. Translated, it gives CAISELTGGPTQETQYF.

The CDR3 sequence: CASSKAGTGIWYYGYTF. CDR3 DNA sequence: TGTGCCAGCAGCAAAGCCGGGACAGGGATTTGGTACTATGGCTACACCTTC. This chain connects TRBV21-1 to TRBJ1-2; TRBD1 reflects the table's D call only, with no check against the DNA. TRBV21-1 is given as a pseudogene. This CDR3 contains 17 residues.

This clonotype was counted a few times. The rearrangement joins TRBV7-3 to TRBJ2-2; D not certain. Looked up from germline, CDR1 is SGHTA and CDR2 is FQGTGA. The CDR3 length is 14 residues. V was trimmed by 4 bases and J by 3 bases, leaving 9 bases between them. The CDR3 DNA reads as TGTGCCAGCAGCTCTCAGGCGGACACCGGGGAGCTGTTTTTT. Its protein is CASSSQADTGELFF.

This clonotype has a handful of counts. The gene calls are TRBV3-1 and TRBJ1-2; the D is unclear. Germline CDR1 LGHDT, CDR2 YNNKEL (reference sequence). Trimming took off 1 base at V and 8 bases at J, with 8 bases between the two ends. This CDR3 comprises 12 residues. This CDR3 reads CASSQAVWGYTF. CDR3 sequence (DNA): TGTGCCAGCAGCCAAGCAGTATGGGGCTACACCTTC. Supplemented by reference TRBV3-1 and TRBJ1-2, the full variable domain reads DTAVSQTPKYLVTQMGNDKSIKCEQNLGHDTMYWYKQDSKKFLKIMFSYNNKELIINETVPNRFSPKSPDKAHLNLHINSLELGDSAVYFCASSQAVWGYTFGSGTRLTVV.

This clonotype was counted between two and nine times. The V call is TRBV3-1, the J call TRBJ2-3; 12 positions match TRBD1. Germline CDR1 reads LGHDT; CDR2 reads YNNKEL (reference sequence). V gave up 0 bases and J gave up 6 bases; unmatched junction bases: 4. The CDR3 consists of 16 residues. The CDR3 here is CASSQEGTGGADTQYF. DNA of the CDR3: TGTGCCAGCAGCCAAGAGGGGACAGGGGGCGCGGATACGCAGTATTTT.

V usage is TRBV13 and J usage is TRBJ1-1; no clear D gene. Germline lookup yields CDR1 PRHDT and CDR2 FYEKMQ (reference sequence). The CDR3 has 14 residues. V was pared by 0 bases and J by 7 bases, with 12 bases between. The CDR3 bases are TGTGCCAGCAGCTTAGGGGGGATGAACGGTGAAGCTTTCTTT. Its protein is CASSLGGMNGEAFF.

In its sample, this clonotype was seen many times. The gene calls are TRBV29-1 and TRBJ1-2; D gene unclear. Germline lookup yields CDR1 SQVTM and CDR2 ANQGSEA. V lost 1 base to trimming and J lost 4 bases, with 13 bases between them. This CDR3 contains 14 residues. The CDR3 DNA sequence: TGCAGCGTTGAAGTTCATGGCAGTTCCTATGGCTACACCTTC. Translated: CSVEVHGSSYGYTF.

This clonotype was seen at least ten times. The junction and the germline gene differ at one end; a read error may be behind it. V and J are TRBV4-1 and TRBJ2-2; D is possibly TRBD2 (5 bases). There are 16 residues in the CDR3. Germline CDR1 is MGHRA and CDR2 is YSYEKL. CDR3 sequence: CASSQDTAAGHRELFF. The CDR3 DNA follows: TGCGCCAGCAGTCAAGATACAGCGGCGGGCCACCGGGAGCTGTTTTTT.